Listed below are T cell receptor beta chains from one sample, sequenced in a study of blood T cell repertoires in COVID-19. Generated by immunoSEQ multiplex PCR, the TCRdb table keeps only in-frame clones and is missing some. The data contain 150,000 or so clones, over 75% of them singletons. Sequenced material: peripheral blood. Receptor source: a young man with COVID-19, enrolled during active disease. Both conserved end residues are trimmed from each CDR3. The D gene is left open where the match is weak. Rows give clone size only sometimes, using once, few, many, or a class for an expanded clone.

size: .
D: TRBD1
V: TRBV5-4
J: TRBJ1-4
CDR3: ASSSLGQGTEKLL

size: .
D: TRBD2
V: TRBV7-6
J: TRBJ2-1
CDR3: ASSLGTSRINEQF

size: .
D: .
V: TRBV11-3
J: TRBJ2-2
CDR3: ASSLSFNTGELF

size: .
D: TRBD1
V: TRBV19
J: TRBJ2-7
CDR3: ASTAGTGGSEQY

size: .
D: TRBD1
V: TRBV18
J: TRBJ1-3
CDR3: ASSPTGGGNTIY

size: .
D: .
V: TRBV7-9
J: TRBJ1-1
CDR3: ASSFGDTEAF

size: .
D: .
V: TRBV7-8
J: TRBJ2-3
CDR3: ASSLARIAGTDTQY

size: .
D: TRBD2
V: TRBV28
J: TRBJ2-7
CDR3: ASSPPETGTSGYEQY

size: .
D: .
V: TRBV21-1
J: TRBJ2-1
CDR3: ASSKWGISGPRGNNEQF

size: .
D: .
V: TRBV2
J: TRBJ1-5
CDR3: ASSEKRQSNQPQH

size: few
D: .
V: TRBV2
J: TRBJ2-1
CDR3: ASSEGVARSYNEQF

size: .
D: .
V: TRBV5-5
J: TRBJ2-7
CDR3: ASSLALGAGLRY

size: .
D: .
V: TRBV9
J: TRBJ1-6
CDR3: ASSVDSGYSPLH

size: .
D: .
V: TRBV11-2
J: TRBJ2-7
CDR3: ASSSWEATGTVSYEQY

size: .
D: TRBD1
V: TRBV6-6
J: TRBJ1-4
CDR3: ASSPGQGAPTNEKLL

size: .
D: TRBD2
V: TRBV4-2
J: TRBJ2-3
CDR3: ASSQEAREETDTQY

size: .
D: TRBD2
V: TRBV6-4
J: TRBJ2-1
CDR3: ASSEGLAGSGDEQF

size: .
D: TRBD2
V: TRBV11-3
J: TRBJ2-3
CDR3: ASSSGLAGATDTQY

size: .
D: TRBD1
V: TRBV2
J: TRBJ2-7
CDR3: ASSDGTGGFSSYEQY

size: .
D: TRBD2
V: TRBV13
J: TRBJ2-1
CDR3: ASTPPGTSGSRSNEQF

size: .
D: .
V: TRBV5-6
J: TRBJ2-7
CDR3: ASSFGRGYEQY

size: .
D: .
V: TRBV9
J: TRBJ1-3
CDR3: ASSGLTEPGNTIY

size: .
D: .
V: TRBV6-2/TRBV6-3
J: TRBJ1-5
CDR3: ASSYEIGGNQPQH

size: .
D: .
V: TRBV7-2
J: TRBJ2-2
CDR3: ASSTRVYSNTGELF

size: .
D: .
V: TRBV4-2
J: TRBJ2-1
CDR3: ASSKDFLGWNEQF

size: .
D: .
V: TRBV5-1
J: TRBJ2-7
CDR3: ASSFTGQPYEQY

size: .
D: TRBD1
V: TRBV6-5
J: TRBJ2-1
CDR3: ASRRDRGHNEQF

size: .
D: .
V: TRBV4-1
J: TRBJ1-4
CDR3: ASSQSGLTEKLF

size: .
D: .
V: TRBV28
J: TRBJ1-5
CDR3: ASSPGGAGNQPQH

size: .
D: .
V: TRBV4-3
J: TRBJ2-7
CDR3: ASSQDYRVYGQY

size: .
D: .
V: TRBV5-1
J: TRBJ1-5
CDR3: ASSLQGGNQPQH

size: .
D: .
V: TRBV6-5
J: TRBJ2-2
CDR3: ASRQGNPGELF

size: .
D: TRBD2
V: TRBV30
J: TRBJ2-7
CDR3: AWSVLAGAYEQY

size: .
D: .
V: TRBV27
J: TRBJ1-1
CDR3: ASQTAGNTEAF

size: .
D: .
V: TRBV7-3
J: TRBJ2-7
CDR3: ASSPSPGSSYEQY

size: .
D: .
V: TRBV5-6
J: TRBJ1-2
CDR3: ASSYSTLRGFGYT

size: .
D: .
V: TRBV4-1
J: TRBJ1-2
CDR3: ASSPRTGGNYGYT

size: .
D: .
V: TRBV7-2
J: TRBJ1-1
CDR3: ASRLTSDSEAF

size: .
D: .
V: TRBV4-1
J: TRBJ2-1
CDR3: ASSSRRAENNEQF

size: .
D: TRBD1
V: TRBV7-2
J: TRBJ2-7
CDR3: ASSWDRGPYEQY

size: .
D: TRBD1
V: TRBV6-5
J: TRBJ1-3
CDR3: ASRQGQGSGNTIY

size: few
D: .
V: TRBV4-1
J: TRBJ2-7
CDR3: ASSQEGTPLGEQY

size: .
D: TRBD1
V: TRBV5-1
J: TRBJ1-3
CDR3: ASSPRQGVSGNTIY

size: .
D: .
V: TRBV7-9
J: TRBJ1-2
CDR3: ASSLDMTLYYGYT

size: .
D: .
V: TRBV24-1
J: TRBJ2-1
CDR3: ATSDLAGKLGEQF

size: .
D: TRBD2
V: TRBV28
J: TRBJ2-5
CDR3: ATKGQRESETQY

size: .
D: TRBD2
V: TRBV7-9
J: TRBJ2-1
CDR3: ASSSGSTDEQF